The 30 T cell receptor beta chains reported below all come from one sample, sequenced in a study of PD-L1 blockade in urothelial cancer (dated by TCRdb to about 2017). Library preparation was by the immunoSEQ multiplex PCR assay. The table was pulled from immuneACCESS by TCRdb, which kept in-frame rearrangements only. Such tables lose some clones; where checked, under half of the loss comes from unresolved V genes, and the rest has no known cause. The sample includes 70,000 or so clones, with around 84% observed a single time. The leading ten clones occupy about 5.1% of the sample. The sample here was PBMCs, taken around atezolizumab (anti-PD-L1) treatment. These TCRs come from a man between 70 and 80 years old with urothelial cancer.

The chain's CDR3 is CASSLDRESKLFF. The CDR3 region has the DNA TGTGCCAGCAGCTTGGATCGGGAGTCAAAACTGTTTTTT. The chain couples TRBV5-4 to TRBJ1-4; D call uncertain. V was shortened by 0 bases and J by 10 bases, with 10 bases between the two germline ends. Per the germline V gene, CDR1 is SGHNT and CDR2 is YYREEE (reference sequence). The CDR3 loop spans 13 amino acids.

This clone was found a few times. The V call is TRBV6-1, the J call TRBJ1-2; 11 bases map to TRBD1. Germline trimming cut 0 bases from V and 8 bases from J; bases unmatched to any gene: 2. The CDR3 totals 14 residues. The V gene's germline CDR1 is MNHNS and CDR2 SASEGT. The CDR3 DNA follows: TGTGCCAGCAGTGAAGCGGGACAGGGGGAGGGCTACACCTTC. Amino acid sequence: CASSEAGQGEGYTF.

DNA for the CDR3: TGTGCCAGCAGCCGGGACTATGGGGAGACCCAGTACTTC. Translated, it gives CASSRDYGETQYF. This rearrangement joins TRBV6-1 to TRBJ2-5; 7 bases fit TRBD2. The germline CDR1 and CDR2 sequences are MNHNS and SASEGT. The CDR3 runs to 13 residues. The V gene end was trimmed by 6 bases and the J gene end by 5 bases; junction bases not matched to a gene: 6.

CDR3 DNA: TGTGCCTGGAAGCCGCTAGCGGGATTCCACGAGCAGTACTTC. Translation: CAWKPLAGFHEQYF. The chain couples TRBV30 to TRBJ2-7; TRBD2 matches 9 bases. This CDR3 spans 14 amino acids. V shed 4 bases, J shed 5 bases, and the junction held 9 bases outside the gene matches. Germline CDR1 GTSNPN, CDR2 SVGIG (reference sequence).

V usage is TRBV9 and J usage is TRBJ2-1; possible D gene TRBD1, 6 bases. The CDR3 is made up of 14 amino acids. V lost 4 bases to trimming and J lost 3 bases, with 11 bases between them. Germline V gene lookup returns CDR1 SGDLS and CDR2 YYNGEE. CDR3 nucleotides: TGTGCCAGCAGCCCCGGACAGTTCTACAATGAGCAGTTCTTC. Translated, it gives CASSPGQFYNEQFF.

CDR3 amino acids: CASRGLAVYNEQFF. As DNA, the CDR3 is TGTGCCAGCAGGGGACTAGCGGTCTACAATGAGCAGTTCTTC. The V call is TRBV2, the J call TRBJ2-1; 11 bases line up with TRBD2. CDR3 length: 14 amino acids. Germline-derived CDR1 and CDR2 are SNHLY and FYNNEI. J was trimmed by 3 bases and V by 6 bases; bases with no gene match: 1.

The V gene is TRBV19, the J gene TRBJ2-7; unclear D gene. The germline V and J ends were trimmed by 0 bases and 4 bases, with 4 bases remaining between them. CDR1 and CDR2 (germline): LNHDA, SQIVND (reference sequence). This CDR3 spans 12 amino acids. CDR3 bases: TGTGCCAGTAGTATAGATCATTACGAGCAGTACTTC. It translates to CASSIDHYEQYF. Complete variable domain (other parts from reference TRBV19 and TRBJ2-7): DGGITQSPKYLFRKEGQNVTLSCEQNLNHDAMYWYRQDPGQGLRLIYYSQIVNDFQKGDIAEGYSVSREKKESFPLTVTSAQKNPTAFYLCASSIDHYEQYFGPGTRLTVT.

Here the CDR3 reads CATSRDNYEQYF. CDR3 nucleotide sequence: TGTGCCACCAGCAGAGATAACTACGAGCAGTACTTC. V usage is TRBV15 and J usage is TRBJ2-7; D remains unclear. This CDR3 comprises 12 residues. The V end was cut by 0 bases, the J end by 3 bases, with 3 bases between. Germline CDR1 and CDR2: LNHNV and YYDKDF (reference sequence).

The chain carries TRBV9 and TRBJ2-7, with no clear D. The length of the CDR3 is 10 residues. Germline CDR1 reads SGDLS; CDR2 reads YYNGEE. Between the trimmed V and J ends, which lost 10 bases and 3 bases, there was a span of 8 bases. The CDR3: CAQRFYEQYF. The CDR3 DNA reads as TGTGCCCAGCGCTTCTACGAGCAGTACTTC.

J is TRBJ2-1 and V is TRBV5-1; 14 positions match TRBD2. V lost 0 bases, J lost 7 bases, and 9 bases stayed unmatched. The germline V gene has CDR1 SGHRS and CDR2 YFSETQ. The CDR3 contains 18 residues. CDR3 in amino acids: CASSLEPPGLAGDNEQFF. The CDR3 nucleotides read TGCGCCAGCAGCTTGGAACCCCCGGGACTAGCGGGGGATAATGAGCAGTTCTTC.

The genes are TRBV12-5 and TRBJ1-1, with 7 bases matching TRBD1. Germline assignment: CDR1 LGHNT and CDR2 FRNRAP. The ends lost 6 bases at V and 3 bases at J; junction bases unmatched: 10. This CDR3 is 15 amino acids long. The DNA for the CDR3 is TGTGCTAGTGGCCGAACATACAGGGGTGACACTGAAGCTTTCTTT. Protein: CASGRTYRGDTEAFF.

The gene calls are TRBV6-1 and TRBJ2-1, with D maybe TRBD1 (6 bases). This CDR3 spans 12 amino acids. CDR1 is MNHNS, CDR2 SASEGT, per germline. The V and J ends lost 7 bases and 12 bases respectively, with 16 bases between them. The CDR3: CASKQGQTRQFF. CDR3 DNA sequence: TGTGCCAGCAAACAGGGTCAAACTAGGCAGTTCTTC.

V gene TRBV6-6 combines with J gene TRBJ2-2, with 12 bases identical to TRBD1. The CDR3 contains 14 residues. The germline V gene encodes CDR1 MNHNY and CDR2 SVGAGI (reference sequence). The J segment lost 9 bases and the V segment lost 4 bases, leaving 3 bases of the junction unmatched. This CDR3 reads CASSFGTGGRELFF. CDR3 bases: TGTGCCAGCAGTTTCGGGACAGGGGGCAGGGAGCTGTTTTTT.

Notes on this clone: A junction end diverges from the germline sequence, so it may reflect a read error. The chain couples TRBV28 to TRBJ1-3; TRBD1 is a possible D gene (6 bases). The CDR3 covers 16 residues. The V gene's germline CDR1 is MDHEN and CDR2 SYDVKM. Here the CDR3 reads CASKGAGAGSGNTIYF. Written as DNA, the CDR3 is TGTGCGAGCAAAGGGGCGGGGGCCGGCTCTGGAAACACCATATATTTT.

This chain joins TRBV7-3 and TRBJ2-1, with unresolved D. The CDR3 runs 14 residues. V was clipped by 5 bases and J by 2 bases, with 10 bases between them. Germline CDR1 SGHTA, CDR2 FQGTGA. The CDR3 DNA reads as TGTGCCAGCAGCCCCGGTCCTCCCTACAATGAGCAGTTCTTC. Its protein is CASSPGPPYNEQFF.

This clone turned up a few times. This chain links TRBV7-9 with TRBJ1-2; D uncertain. The V end lost 0 bases, the J end lost 2 bases, and 7 bases lay between the germline ends. This CDR3 spans 14 amino acids. Germline-derived CDR1 and CDR2 are SEHNR and FQNEAQ (reference sequence). CDR3 sequence (DNA): TGTGCCAGCAGCTTAGCTCCGGGGAACTATGGCTACACCTTC. It specifies CASSLAPGNYGYTF.

This chain uses TRBV18 with TRBJ2-5; D gene ambiguous. The CDR3 runs 14 residues. Germline CDR1 is KGHSH and CDR2 is LQKENI. The V gene lost 5 bases and the J gene lost 4 bases, with 14 bases spanning the gap. The CDR3 loop is CASSSTPVRETQYF. The CDR3 DNA reads TGTGCCAGCTCATCAACCCCAGTACGAGAGACCCAGTACTTC.

The chain is built from TRBV5-6 and TRBJ2-2; a possible D gene is TRBD1 (6 bases). Per germline, CDR1 SGHDT and CDR2 YYEEEE. Trimming took off 7 bases at V and 1 base at J, with 14 bases between the two ends. The CDR3 covers 15 residues. The CDR3 DNA follows: TGTGCCAGCGGATACTCGACAGGGAACACCGGGGAGCTGTTTTTT. Protein product: CASGYSTGNTGELFF.

In its sample, this clone was seen once. The chain is built from TRBV28 and TRBJ1-2; 8 bases fit TRBD1. The V gene end was trimmed by 7 bases and the J gene end by 6 bases; junction bases not matched to a gene: 7. The CDR3 sequence is 13 residues long. Germline V lookup: CDR1 MDHEN, CDR2 SYDVKM. In nucleotides, the CDR3 is TGTGCCAGCATCACAGGGGGTAAGGATGGCTACACCTTC. Translation: CASITGGKDGYTF.

V and J are TRBV10-2 and TRBJ2-7; D not resolved. Trimming shortened V by 6 bases and J by 4 bases, and 13 bases separated the two germline ends. CDR3 length equals 13 residues. CDR1 is WSHSY and CDR2 is SAAADI in the germline V gene. Written as DNA, the CDR3 is TGCGCCAGCAGAAAGGAGAATGAGTACGAGCAGTACTTC. Encoded protein: CASRKENEYEQYF.

The J gene is TRBJ2-2, the V gene TRBV6-1; 8 nucleotides agree with TRBD1. CDR1 is MNHNS and CDR2 is SASEGT in the germline V gene. After removal of 3 bases from V and 5 bases from J, the junction contained 5 bases not matched to a gene. The CDR3 covers 15 residues. The CDR3 is CASSEFRGPTGELFF. DNA for the CDR3: TGTGCCAGCAGTGAGTTCAGGGGGCCTACCGGGGAGCTGTTTTTT.

The rearrangement uses TRBV29-1 and TRBJ2-2, with 10 bases matching TRBD1. V lost 6 bases and J lost 3; bases outside the gene matches: 7. Germline V gives CDR1 SQVTM, CDR2 ANQGSEA. The CDR3 has 15 residues. The CDR3 protein is CSVGGGTGDTGELFF. CDR3 bases: TGCAGCGTCGGGGGGGGGACAGGGGACACCGGGGAGCTGTTTTTT.

V gene TRBV2 combines with J gene TRBJ2-2; 8 bases line up with TRBD2. The germline gives CDR1 SNHLY, CDR2 FYNNEI. V shed 2 bases and J 4 bases; nucleotides not matched to a gene: 6. There are 16 residues in the CDR3. Written as DNA, the CDR3 is TGTGCCAGCAGTGAAAGAGAAGCGGGAGCCACCGGGGAGCTGTTTTTT. Amino acids: CASSEREAGATGELFF.

The chain recombines TRBV5-1 with TRBJ2-1, with 12 bases matching TRBD2. The CDR3 has 15 residues. The ends lost 4 bases at V and 4 bases at J; junction bases unmatched: 3. Germline assignment: CDR1 SGHRS and CDR2 YFSETQ. The CDR3 sequence: CASSVGLAGYNEQFF. The CDR3 coding sequence is TGCGCCAGCAGCGTGGGACTAGCGGGTTACAATGAGCAGTTCTTC.

The rearrangement links TRBV7-9 to TRBJ2-2; 8 bases align to TRBD2. This CDR3 region has 15 residues. Trimming removed 5 bases from V and 1 base from J; junction bases left unmatched: 3. The germline V gene has CDR1 SEHNR and CDR2 FQNEAQ (reference sequence). CDR3 protein: CASSRAGENTGELFF. CDR3 coding DNA: TGTGCCAGCAGCCGAGCGGGAGAGAACACCGGGGAGCTGTTTTTT.

The rearrangement uses TRBV5-5 and TRBJ2-3; 11 bases match TRBD2. The germline V gene has CDR1 SGHKS and CDR2 YYEKEE (reference sequence). V shed 4 bases, J shed 2 bases, and the junction held 6 bases outside the gene matches. The CDR3 is 16 amino acids. CDR3 sequence: CASSPGLADSTDTQYF. DNA for the CDR3: TGTGCCAGCAGCCCGGGACTAGCGGACTCCACAGATACGCAGTATTTT.

The chain links TRBV5-1 to TRBJ2-7; 9 nucleotides match TRBD2. CDR3 size: 17 residues. V trimming: 1 base; J trimming: 1 base; junction bases outside the gene matches: 9. Germline CDR1 and CDR2: SGHRS and YFSETQ. CDR3 coding DNA: TGCGCCAGCAGCTTGAATGCGGGGGGGCAGGGGTCCTACGAGCAGTACTTC. Amino acids: CASSLNAGGQGSYEQYF.

The rearrangement links TRBV25-1 to TRBJ2-5; D is perhaps TRBD1 (6 bases). The CDR3 is made up of 13 amino acids. Trimming took off 6 bases at V and 3 bases at J, with 11 bases between the two ends. Germline CDR1 reads MGHDK; CDR2 reads SYGVNS. The CDR3 loop is CASSRAGEETQYF. CDR3 in DNA: TGTGCCAGCAGCAGAGCAGGGGAAGAGACCCAGTACTTC.

The chain links TRBV5-5 to TRBJ2-3; 7 bases match TRBD2. Germline CDR1 SGHKS, CDR2 YYEKEE (reference sequence). V lost 7 bases to trimming and J lost 0 bases; unmatched junction nucleotides: 8. The CDR3 loop spans 15 amino acids. This CDR3 reads CASWGGIRSTDTQYF. CDR3 sequence (DNA): TGTGCCAGCTGGGGGGGGATACGGAGCACAGATACGCAGTATTTT.

The chain combines TRBV5-1 with TRBJ2-5; D perhaps matches TRBD1 (5 bases). The germline V gene encodes CDR1 SGHRS and CDR2 YFSETQ. There are 14 residues in the CDR3. Trimming cost V 4 bases and J 7 bases, with 17 bases left between them. The CDR3 loop reads CASSLGQPRGTQYF. The CDR3 nucleotides read TGCGCCAGCAGCCTCGGGCAGCCTAGGGGGACCCAGTACTTC.